Listed here is a single TCR beta chain. Its ends do not fully match the called genes, so a read error is possible. This sample stems from a study of blood T cells in healthy people across ages. Overall study context: Through template switching, about one barcoded beta molecule was captured per two T cells, as measured in model experiments.

Combining a sample-barcoded 5' primer with a J-beta primer mix, a second PCR ran for about 7 to 11 cycles. At least 2.5 million CDR3-containing paired-end reads were obtained per sample. MiXCR was run by TCRdb on the 5' RACE reads, yielding one entry per CDR3 protein. This sample has 800,000 to 900,000 distinct CDR3 sequences, with 60% to 80% found just once. This receptor was taken from a man aged 30 to 45 in good health. Input material: blood.

In nucleotides, the CDR3 is TGTGCCGGCAGTTACCTTGCGGGGGGTCCCCAAGAGACCCAGTACTTC. Translated: CAGSYLAGGPQETQYF. V usage is TRBV6-5 and J usage is TRBJ2-5; 8 positions agree with TRBD2. CDR1 MNHEY and CDR2 SVGAGI come from the germline V gene. CDR3 length equals 16 residues.